This TCR beta chain derives from a study of blood T cell repertoires in COVID-19. Study-wide context: Acute and convalescent COVID-19 specimens originated in the United States, Italy and Spain. Sources were T cells, B-cell-depleted T cells, or PBMCs; the material itself was cDNA or gDNA.

Seattle patient enrollment occurred during active infection, with longitudinal follow-up thereafter. Germline-derived CDR1 and CDR2 are MNHNS and SASEGT. This CDR3 has 17 residues. Trimming stripped 0 bases from V and 5 bases from J, with 19 bases between. Under the authors' procedure: Scientists estimated how many nucleated cells there were by amplifying reference gene primers. Using immunoSEQ multiplex PCR, the repertoire was profiled, and TCRdb retains in-frame clones only, with some absent. The D gene and trimming were derived from the DNA, and the V and J assignments and clone size from that table. The sample shows 350,000 or so clones, 88% of them seen only once.

This sequence was found in a woman younger than 45 with COVID-19, enrolled during active disease. This chain connects TRBV6-1 to TRBJ1-2; a possible D gene is TRBD1 (5 bases). The specimen sequenced was peripheral blood. CDR3 nucleotides: TGTGCCAGCAGTGAAGCCCCCGAGGGAGGGGTGTGGTATGGCTACACCTTC. It yields the protein CASSEAPEGGVWYGYTF.